Listed below are T cell receptor beta chains from one sample, sequenced in a study of response to subunit inactivated influenza vaccine. TCRdb re-called the RT-PCR reads through MiXCR, storing one row per CDR3 protein. The data hold about 240,000 distinct CDR3 sequences, with 9.5% to 15% observed a single time. The source was non-naive T cells sorted from PBMCs, collected about 14 days before vaccination. The receptor set was obtained from a man aged 45-65 years who received an inactivated influenza vaccine. The CDR3 runs from the conserved cysteine through the conserved F or W. The order of the fields is CDR3 protein, V gene, J gene.

CASSPPQETQYF	TRBV6-2/TRBV6-3	TRBJ2-5
CASSHGQGTDTQYF	TRBV27	TRBJ2-3
CASIPGGFGAFF	TRBV3-1	TRBJ1-1
CASSIDPRMNDRTGAFF	TRBV19	TRBJ1-1
CASAGTGFPEQYF	TRBV25-1	TRBJ2-7
CARSIQGFRTEAFF	TRBV6-1	TRBJ1-1
CSARDRGYGYTF	TRBV20-1	TRBJ1-2
CASSPGTGRGHGYTF	TRBV12-3/TRBV12-4	TRBJ1-2
CASSEDSLVSNQPQHF	TRBV6-1	TRBJ1-5
CASSLLAGGVNTGELFF	TRBV7-8	TRBJ2-2
CASVVGADLYGYTF	TRBV2	TRBJ1-2
CASMPTGTNEQFF	TRBV25-1	TRBJ2-1